This entry features one T cell receptor (beta chain) sequence. Its antigen remains unidentified. The data derive from a study of T cells in localized non-small cell lung cancer. General observations from the study: Elevated circulating T cell density in blood was associated with longer overall survival. Sequencing involved a lone tumor region, leaving heterogeneity possible. The greatest T cell clonality was found in uninvolved adjacent lung (higher than in tumor).

This CDR3 contains 15 residues. Trimming stripped 0 bases from V and 7 bases from J, with 17 bases between. Germline V CDR1 and CDR2: SGHRS, YFSETQ. This table comes from immunoSEQ multiplex PCR, and its TCRdb copy is limited to in-frame clones, with some not included. The sample lists over 45,000 clones; around nine tenths were seen once. The chain couples TRBV5-1 to TRBJ2-7, with D possibly TRBD1 on 6 matching bases. The sample was PBMCs, taken before any cancer treatment. This receptor was identified in a female donor with stage II lung adenocarcinoma. CDR3 residues: CASSLVADRTGEQYF. CDR3 nucleotide sequence: TGCGCCAGCAGCTTGGTGGCCGACAGGACGGGGGAGCAGTACTTC.